This T cell receptor beta chain was sequenced during a study of blood T cell repertoires in COVID-19. At the level of the study: Some COVID-19 samples were acute and others convalescent; all came from the United States, Italy and Spain.

Clones were read by immunoSEQ multiplex PCR, and TCRdb kept only the in-frame ones, dropping some. The sample comprises roughly 120,000 clones, approximately 88% of which are singletons, and 0.7% to 1% rests with the top ten. V was shortened by 4 bases and J by 3 bases, with 19 bases between the two germline ends. Germline CDR1 is SEHNR and CDR2 is FQNEAQ (reference sequence). The CDR3 has 16 amino acids. Sequencing was done on a sample of peripheral blood. V and J are TRBV7-9 and TRBJ2-7; maybe TRBD2 (5 bases). The receptor's source is a woman in her 70s with acute or convalescent COVID-19. The CDR3 DNA sequence: TGTGCCAGCAGCTCCCATCATGGGGAGCCTAACTACGAGCAGTACTTC. Translation gives CASSSHHGEPNYEQYF.